Reported below is one T cell receptor (beta chain). Amplification from RNA transcripts yielded the TCR beta CDR3 regions. HTBI primers were used in a first-round RT-PCR, which preceded a second-round multiplex PCR. Each CDR3 protein is one row after TCRdb ran MiXCR on the multiplex PCR reads. The sample lists 200,000 to 300,000 distinct CDR3 sequences, around 45% occurring once. The data are from a study of Graves' ophthalmopathy and Graves' hyperthyroidism. Trimming took 6 bases from V and 5 from J; bases not matched to a gene: 4. The length of the CDR3 is 12 residues. The germline CDR1 and CDR2 sequences are SQVTM and ANQGSEA. The evidence that diagnosis relied on was clinical symptoms, serum thyroxine, TRAb, thyroid ultrasound and orbital computed tomography.

The sequence came from an adult man with Graves' ophthalmopathy. Sequenced: peripheral blood. The rearrangement uses TRBV29-1 and TRBJ2-5; 9 bases map to TRBD2. CDR3 in DNA: TGCAGCGTCGCGGGGGGGGGGGAGACCCAGTACTTC. Residues: CSVAGGGETQYF.